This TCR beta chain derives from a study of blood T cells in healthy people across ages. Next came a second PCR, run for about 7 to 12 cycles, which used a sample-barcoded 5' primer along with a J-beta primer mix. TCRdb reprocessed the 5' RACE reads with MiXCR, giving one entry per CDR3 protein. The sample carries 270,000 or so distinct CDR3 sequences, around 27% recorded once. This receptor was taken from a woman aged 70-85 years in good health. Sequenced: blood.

The chain's CDR3 is CASSIREGNEKLFF. Here the CDR3 DNA reads TGTGCCAGCAGCATCCGGGAAGGTAATGAAAAACTGTTTTTT. This chain links TRBV5-5 with TRBJ1-4; D remains unclear. The germline V and J ends were trimmed by 4 bases and 4 bases, with 11 bases remaining between them. Germline-derived CDR1 and CDR2 are SGHKS and YYEKEE (reference sequence). CDR3 length: 14 residues.